Given below is one TCR beta chain in context. Antigen: not known. Time point indicated: new active TB diagnosis, blood taken before or within 7 days of starting treatment. Tuberculosis was confirmed by positive sputum smear and/or M. tuberculosis culture. Assay used: immunoSEQ multiplex PCR; TCRdb lists only in-frame clones, some missing. This table holds 30,000 to 40,000 clones, approximately 89% found once. This sample stems from a study of T cells in tuberculosis. Across the whole study: In South Africa, adults with active tuberculosis were compared with IGRA-negative and latently infected IGRA-positive adolescents.

Study observations and caveats: Smaller alpha distances in active tuberculosis partly reflected shorter CDR3-alpha lengths. Active tuberculosis cases were adults; controls were adolescents.

The CDR3 contains 16 residues. With 0 bases clipped from V and 4 bases from J, the junction kept 7 bases outside the gene matches. Germline V gene lookup returns CDR1 MGHRA and CDR2 YSYEKL. The sequence derives from an adult with tuberculosis. Source: PBMCs, taken at tuberculosis diagnosis. The gene calls are TRBV4-1 and TRBJ2-7, with 9 positions matching TRBD2. DNA for the CDR3: TGCGCCAGCAGCCAAGATAGAGCGGGGGGACTATACGAGCAGTACTTC. Its protein is CASSQDRAGGLYEQYF.